This T cell receptor (beta chain) is from a study of blood T cell repertoires in COVID-19. Study summary: The United States, Italy and Spain were the sources of the acute and convalescent COVID-19 samples. T cells, B-cell-depleted T cells, or PBMCs supplied cDNA or gDNA.

J was trimmed by 6 bases and V by 6 bases; bases with no gene match: 6. This CDR3 is built from 14 residues. Germline-derived CDR1 and CDR2 are KGHSH and LQKENI. Under the authors' procedure: The authors estimated nucleated cell counts from reference gene primer amplification. TCRdb keeps only in-frame clones here, not all; method: immunoSEQ multiplex PCR. V, J and clone size are those of that table, while D and trimming were read from the DNA. The sample yields 25,000 to 35,000 clones, 80% to 90% seen once. This clonotype was obtained from a man of 80 years or more with acute or convalescent COVID-19. The genes are TRBV18 and TRBJ2-7; TRBD2 matches at 12 bases. Material for sequencing was peripheral blood. As DNA, the CDR3 is TGTGCCAGCTCCCCTAGCGGGGGGGCTATCGAGCAGTACTTC. It translates to CASSPSGGAIEQYF.